This TCR beta chain was obtained from a study of OX40 agonist ivuxolimab in advanced cancers. Background on the study: Dose-escalation patients suffered from hepatocellular carcinoma, melanoma, renal cell or head and neck cancer.

This table comes from immunoSEQ multiplex PCR, and its TCRdb copy is limited to in-frame clones, with some not included. Of some 45,000 clones listed, approximately 83% are singletons. Germline loops: CDR1 KGHSH, CDR2 LQKENI. V was shortened by 3 bases and J by 5 bases, with 16 bases between the two germline ends. This CDR3 has 15 amino acids. The sequenced sample was CD4+ or CD8+ T cells sorted from blood, obtained in a trial of the OX40 agonist ivuxolimab. The J gene is TRBJ2-5, the V gene TRBV18; no reliable D call. The clonotype comes from an adult with an advanced solid tumor such as melanoma, head and neck, liver or kidney cancer. The DNA of the CDR3 is TGTGCCAGCTCACCGGGCCGACAAACCGGGGAGACCCAGTACTTC. It yields the protein CASSPGRQTGETQYF. Variable domain in full (rest from reference TRBV18 and TRBJ2-5): NAGVMQNPRHLVRRRGQEARLRCSPMKGHSHVYWYRQLPEEGLKFMVYLQKENIIDESGMPKERFSAEFPKEGPSILRIQQVVRGDSAAYFCASSPGRQTGETQYFGPGTRLLVL.